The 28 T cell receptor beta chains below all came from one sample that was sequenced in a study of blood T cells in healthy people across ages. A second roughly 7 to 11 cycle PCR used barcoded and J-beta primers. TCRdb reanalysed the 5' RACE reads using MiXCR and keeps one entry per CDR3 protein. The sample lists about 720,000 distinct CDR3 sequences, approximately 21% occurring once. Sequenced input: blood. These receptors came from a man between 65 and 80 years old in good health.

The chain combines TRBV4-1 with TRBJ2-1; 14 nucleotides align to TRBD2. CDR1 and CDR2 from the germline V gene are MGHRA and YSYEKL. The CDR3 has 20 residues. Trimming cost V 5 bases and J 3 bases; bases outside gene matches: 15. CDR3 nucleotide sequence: TGCGCCAGCAGCTCCTACCAGGGACTAGCGGGAGAAAGGAACTACAATGAGCAGTTCTTC. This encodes CASSSYQGLAGERNYNEQFF.

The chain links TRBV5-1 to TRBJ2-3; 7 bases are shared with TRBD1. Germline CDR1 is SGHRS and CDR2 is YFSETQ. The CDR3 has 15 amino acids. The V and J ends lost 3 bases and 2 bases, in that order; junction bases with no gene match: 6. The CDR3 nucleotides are TGCGCCAGCAGCTCCCGACAGGGAAACACAGATACGCAGTATTTT. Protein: CASSSRQGNTDTQYF.

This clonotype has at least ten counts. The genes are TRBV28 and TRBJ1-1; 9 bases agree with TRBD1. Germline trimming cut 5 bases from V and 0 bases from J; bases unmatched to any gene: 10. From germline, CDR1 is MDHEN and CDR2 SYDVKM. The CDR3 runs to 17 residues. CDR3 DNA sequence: TGTGCCAGCAGTCCGGACAGGGGAAGGGCCATGAACACTGAAGCTTTCTTT. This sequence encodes CASSPDRGRAMNTEAFF.

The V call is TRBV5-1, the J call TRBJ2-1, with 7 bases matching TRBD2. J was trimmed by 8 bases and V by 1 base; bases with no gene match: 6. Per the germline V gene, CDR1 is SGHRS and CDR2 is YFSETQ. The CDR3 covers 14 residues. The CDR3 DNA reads TGCGCCAGCAGCTTGCAGGGAGGGGCGGATGAGCAGTTCTTC. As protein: CASSLQGGADEQFF.

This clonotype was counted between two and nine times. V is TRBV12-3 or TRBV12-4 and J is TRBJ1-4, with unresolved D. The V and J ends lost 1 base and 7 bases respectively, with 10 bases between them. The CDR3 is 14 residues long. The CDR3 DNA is TGTGCCAGCAGTTTAGTGGTGGGAACTGAAAAACTGTTTTTT. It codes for CASSLVVGTEKLFF.

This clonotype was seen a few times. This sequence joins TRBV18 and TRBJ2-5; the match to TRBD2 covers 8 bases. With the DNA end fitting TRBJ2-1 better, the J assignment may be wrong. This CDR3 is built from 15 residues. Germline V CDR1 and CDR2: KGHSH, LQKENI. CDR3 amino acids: CASSPPGLGFNEQFF. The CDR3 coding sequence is TGTGCCAGCTCACCACCGGGACTAGGCTTCAATGAGCAGTTCTTC.

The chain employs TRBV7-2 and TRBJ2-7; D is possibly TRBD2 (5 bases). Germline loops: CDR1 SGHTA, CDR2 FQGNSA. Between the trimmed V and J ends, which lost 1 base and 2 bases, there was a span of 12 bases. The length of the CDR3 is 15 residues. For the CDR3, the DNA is TGTGCCAGCAGCTTAGATCCCGGGGAGACCTACGAGCAGTACTTC. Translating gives CASSLDPGETYEQYF.

The CDR3, as DNA: TGTGCCAGCAGACGCGACTTAGGCCCCTACAATGAGCAGTTCTTC. It encodes CASRRDLGPYNEQFF. The chain couples TRBV12-3 or TRBV12-4 to TRBJ2-5, with no clear D. The J call could be wrong; TRBJ2-1 is a better fit for the DNA end. The CDR3 length is 15 residues.

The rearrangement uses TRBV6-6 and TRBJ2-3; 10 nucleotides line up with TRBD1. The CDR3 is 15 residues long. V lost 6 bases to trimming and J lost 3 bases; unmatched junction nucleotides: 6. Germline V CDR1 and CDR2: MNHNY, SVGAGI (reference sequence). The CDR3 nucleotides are TGTGCCAGCAGCCTCGGACAGGGGGATACAGATACGCAGTATTTT. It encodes CASSLGQGDTDTQYF.

The CDR3 reads CASSRKRDRRTQETQYF. CDR3 bases: TGTGCCAGCAGCAGAAAACGGGACCGGCGAACACAAGAGACCCAGTACTTC. V usage is TRBV5-5 and J usage is TRBJ2-5; D could derive from TRBD1 or TRBD2 (5 bases each). Germline CDR1 reads SGHKS; CDR2 reads YYEKEE (reference sequence). V shed 4 bases and J shed 2 bases, with 21 bases lying between them. CDR3 length: 17 amino acids.

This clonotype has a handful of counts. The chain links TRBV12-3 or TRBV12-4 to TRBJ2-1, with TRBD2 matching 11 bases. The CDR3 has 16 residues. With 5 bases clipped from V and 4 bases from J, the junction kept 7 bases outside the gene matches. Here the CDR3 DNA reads TGTGCCAGCAGTGACCCCGGGACTAGCGGATACAATGAGCAGTTCTTC. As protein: CASSDPGTSGYNEQFF.

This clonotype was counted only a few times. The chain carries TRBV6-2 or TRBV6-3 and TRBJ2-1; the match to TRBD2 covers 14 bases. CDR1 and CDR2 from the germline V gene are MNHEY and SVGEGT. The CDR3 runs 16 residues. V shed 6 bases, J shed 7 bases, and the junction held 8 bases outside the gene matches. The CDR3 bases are TGTGCCAGCAGCTCGACTAGCGGGAGGGCCGGGAATGAGCAGTTCTTC. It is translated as CASSSTSGRAGNEQFF.

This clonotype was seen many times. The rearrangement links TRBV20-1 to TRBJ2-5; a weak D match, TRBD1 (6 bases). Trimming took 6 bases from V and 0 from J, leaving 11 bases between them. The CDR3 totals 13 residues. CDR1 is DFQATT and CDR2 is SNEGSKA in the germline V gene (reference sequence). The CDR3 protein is CSALGQNQETQYF. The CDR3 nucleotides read TGCAGTGCCCTCGGACAGAACCAAGAGACCCAGTACTTC.

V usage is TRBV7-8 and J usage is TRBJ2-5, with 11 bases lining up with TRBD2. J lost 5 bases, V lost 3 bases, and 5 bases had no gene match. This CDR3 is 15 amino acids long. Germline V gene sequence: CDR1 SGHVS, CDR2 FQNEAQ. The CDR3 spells CASSFSGRGRETQYF. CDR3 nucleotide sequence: TGTGCCAGCAGCTTTAGCGGGAGGGGAAGGGAGACCCAGTACTTC.

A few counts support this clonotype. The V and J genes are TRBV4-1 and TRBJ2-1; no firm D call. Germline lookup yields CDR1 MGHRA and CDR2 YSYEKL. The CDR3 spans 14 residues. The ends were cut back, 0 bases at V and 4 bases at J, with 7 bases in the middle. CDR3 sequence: CASSQDPQYNEQFF. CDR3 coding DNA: TGCGCCAGCAGCCAAGACCCTCAGTACAATGAGCAGTTCTTC.

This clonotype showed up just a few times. CDR3 bases: TGTGCCAGCTCTACCCTCTCTGGGGAGACCCAGTACTTC. It yields the protein CASSTLSGETQYF. The genes are TRBV3-1 and TRBJ2-5; D is undetermined. Germline-derived CDR1 and CDR2 are LGHDT and YNNKEL (reference sequence). This CDR3 contains 13 residues. The V and J ends lost 8 bases and 5 bases respectively, with 15 bases between them.

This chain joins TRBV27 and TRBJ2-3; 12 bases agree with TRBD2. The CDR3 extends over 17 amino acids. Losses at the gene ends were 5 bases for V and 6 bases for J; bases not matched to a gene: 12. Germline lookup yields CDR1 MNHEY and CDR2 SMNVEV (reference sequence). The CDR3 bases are TGTGCCAGCAGTAGACCTGGACTAGCGGGGCGGTTGGATACGCAGTATTTT. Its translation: CASSRPGLAGRLDTQYF.

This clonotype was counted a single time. Here the CDR3 DNA reads TGTGCCAGCAGAGAGCTTGGAGGCTACACCTTC. It specifies CASRELGGYTF. The chain employs TRBV6-5 and TRBJ1-2, with no clear D. The CDR3 has 11 amino acids. CDR1 is MNHEY and CDR2 is SVGAGI in the germline V gene. The ends were cut back, 6 bases at V and 8 bases at J, with 10 bases in the middle.

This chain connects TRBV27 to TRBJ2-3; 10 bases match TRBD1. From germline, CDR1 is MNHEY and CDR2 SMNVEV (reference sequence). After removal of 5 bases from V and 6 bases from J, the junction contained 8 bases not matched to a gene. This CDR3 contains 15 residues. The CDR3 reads CASSADRGLLDTQYF. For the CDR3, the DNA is TGTGCCAGCAGTGCGGACAGGGGGTTGTTGGATACGCAGTATTTT.

The CDR3 loop reads CASTEGGHPYNEQFF. CDR3 bases: TGTGCCAGCACCGAGGGGGGGCATCCCTACAATGAGCAGTTCTTC. This chain connects TRBV12-3 or TRBV12-4 to TRBJ2-1, with D possibly TRBD2 on 7 matching bases. This CDR3 is built from 15 residues. V was cut by 7 bases and J by 2 bases, with 15 bases left in between.

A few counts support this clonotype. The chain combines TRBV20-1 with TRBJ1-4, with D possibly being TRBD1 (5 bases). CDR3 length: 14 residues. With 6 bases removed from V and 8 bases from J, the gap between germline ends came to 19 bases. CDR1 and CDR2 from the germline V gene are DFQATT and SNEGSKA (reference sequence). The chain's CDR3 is CSAQGRGLREKLFF. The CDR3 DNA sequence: TGCAGTGCCCAGGGACGGGGATTAAGAGAAAAACTGTTTTTT.

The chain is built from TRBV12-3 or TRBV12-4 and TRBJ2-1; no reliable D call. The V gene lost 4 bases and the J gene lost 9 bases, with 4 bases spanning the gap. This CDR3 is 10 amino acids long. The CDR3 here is CASSWGEQFF. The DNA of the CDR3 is TGTGCCAGCAGTTGGGGTGAGCAGTTCTTC.

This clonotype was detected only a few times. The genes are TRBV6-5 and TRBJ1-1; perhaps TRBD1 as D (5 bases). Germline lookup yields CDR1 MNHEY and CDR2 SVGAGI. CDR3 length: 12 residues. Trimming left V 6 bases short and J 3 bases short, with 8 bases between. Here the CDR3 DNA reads TGTGCCAGCAGCCGGGGGGACACTGAAGCTTTCTTT. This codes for CASSRGDTEAFF.

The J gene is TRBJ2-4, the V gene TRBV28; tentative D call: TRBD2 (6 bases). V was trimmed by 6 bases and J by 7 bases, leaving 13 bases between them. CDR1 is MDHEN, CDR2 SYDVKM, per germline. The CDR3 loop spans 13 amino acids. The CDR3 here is CASREGIENIQYF. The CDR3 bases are TGTGCCAGCAGGGAGGGTATTGAGAACATTCAGTACTTC.

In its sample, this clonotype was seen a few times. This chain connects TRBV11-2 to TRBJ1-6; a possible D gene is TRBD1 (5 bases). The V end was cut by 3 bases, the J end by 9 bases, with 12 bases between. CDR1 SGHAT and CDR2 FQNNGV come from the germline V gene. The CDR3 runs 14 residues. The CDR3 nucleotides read TGTGCCAGCAGCTTTTCGCAGGGTGGTTCACCCCTCCACTTT. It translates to CASSFSQGGSPLHF.

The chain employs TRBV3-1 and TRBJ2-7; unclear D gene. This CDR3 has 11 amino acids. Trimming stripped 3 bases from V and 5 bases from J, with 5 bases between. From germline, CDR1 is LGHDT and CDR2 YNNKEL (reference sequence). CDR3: CASSQRDEQYF. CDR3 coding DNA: TGTGCCAGCAGCCAGCGAGACGAGCAGTACTTC.

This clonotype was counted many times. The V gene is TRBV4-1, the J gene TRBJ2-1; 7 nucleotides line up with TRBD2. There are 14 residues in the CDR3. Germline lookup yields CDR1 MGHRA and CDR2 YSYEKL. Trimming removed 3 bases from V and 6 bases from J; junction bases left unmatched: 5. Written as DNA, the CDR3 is TGCGCCAGCAGCCACGGGGGGTTTGCCAATGAGCAGTTCTTC. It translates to CASSHGGFANEQFF.

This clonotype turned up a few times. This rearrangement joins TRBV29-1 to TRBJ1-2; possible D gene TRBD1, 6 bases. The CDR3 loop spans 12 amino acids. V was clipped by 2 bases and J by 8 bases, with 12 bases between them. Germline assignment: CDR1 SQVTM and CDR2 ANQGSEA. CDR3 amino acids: CSVEIPGGGYTF. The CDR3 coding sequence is TGCAGCGTTGAAATACCTGGGGGCGGCTACACCTTC. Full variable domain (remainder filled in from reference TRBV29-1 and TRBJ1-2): SAVISQKPSRDICQRGTSLTIQCQVDSQVTMMFWYRQQPGQSLTLIATANQGSEATYESGFVIDKFPISRPNLTFSTLTVSNMSPEDSSIYLCSVEIPGGGYTFGSGTRLTVV.